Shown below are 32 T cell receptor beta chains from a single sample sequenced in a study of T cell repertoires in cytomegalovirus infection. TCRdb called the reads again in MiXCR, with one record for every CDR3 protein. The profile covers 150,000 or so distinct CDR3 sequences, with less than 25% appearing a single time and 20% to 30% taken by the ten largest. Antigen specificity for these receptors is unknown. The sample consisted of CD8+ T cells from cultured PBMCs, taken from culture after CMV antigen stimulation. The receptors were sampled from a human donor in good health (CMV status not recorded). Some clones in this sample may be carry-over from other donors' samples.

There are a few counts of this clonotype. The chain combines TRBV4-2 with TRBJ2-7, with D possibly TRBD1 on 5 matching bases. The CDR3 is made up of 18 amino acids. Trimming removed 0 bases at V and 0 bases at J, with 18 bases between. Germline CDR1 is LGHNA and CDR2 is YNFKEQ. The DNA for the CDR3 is TGTGCCAGCAGCCAAGATTCAGGTACGGACATGAGCTCCTACGAGCAGTACTTC. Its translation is CASSQDSGTDMSSYEQYF.

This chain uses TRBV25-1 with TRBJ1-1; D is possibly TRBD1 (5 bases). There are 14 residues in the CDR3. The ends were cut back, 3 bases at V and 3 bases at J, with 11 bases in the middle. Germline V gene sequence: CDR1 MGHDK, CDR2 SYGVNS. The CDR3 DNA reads TGTGCCAGCAGTGATTTGGTGGGGGACACTGAAGCTTTCTTT. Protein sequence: CASSDLVGDTEAFF. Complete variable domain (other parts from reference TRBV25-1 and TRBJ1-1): EADIYQTPRYLVIGTGKKITLECSQTMGHDKMYWYQQDPGMELHLIHYSYGVNSTEKGDLSSESTVSRIRTEHFPLTLESARPSHTSQYLCASSDLVGDTEAFFGQGTRLTVV.

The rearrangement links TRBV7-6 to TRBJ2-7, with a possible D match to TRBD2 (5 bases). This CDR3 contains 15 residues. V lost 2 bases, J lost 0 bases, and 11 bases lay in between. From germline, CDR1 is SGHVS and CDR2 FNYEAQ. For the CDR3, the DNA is TGTGCCAGCAGCTTATGGCAAGGGAGCTCCTACGAGCAGTACTTC. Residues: CASSLWQGSSYEQYF.

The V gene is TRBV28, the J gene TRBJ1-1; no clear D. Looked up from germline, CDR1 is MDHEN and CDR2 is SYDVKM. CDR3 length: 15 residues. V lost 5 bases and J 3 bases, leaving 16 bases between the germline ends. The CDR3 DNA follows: TGTGCCAGCAGTGCCAACCCGGACGGATACACTGAAGCTTTCTTT. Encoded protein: CASSANPDGYTEAFF.

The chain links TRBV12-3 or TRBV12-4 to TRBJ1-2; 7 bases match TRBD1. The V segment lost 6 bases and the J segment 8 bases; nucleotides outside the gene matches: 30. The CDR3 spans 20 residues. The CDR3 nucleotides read TGTGCCAGCAGCCACCTCGGGATCGACAGGGAGTATGGGGAATCGAGCGGCTACACCTTC. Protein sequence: CASSHLGIDREYGESSGYTF.

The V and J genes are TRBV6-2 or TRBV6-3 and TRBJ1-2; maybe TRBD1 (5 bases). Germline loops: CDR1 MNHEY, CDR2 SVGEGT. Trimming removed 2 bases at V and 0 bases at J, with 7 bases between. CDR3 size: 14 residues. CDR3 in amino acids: CASSYLTANYGYTF. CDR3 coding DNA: TGTGCCAGCAGTTACCTGACAGCTAACTATGGCTACACCTTC.

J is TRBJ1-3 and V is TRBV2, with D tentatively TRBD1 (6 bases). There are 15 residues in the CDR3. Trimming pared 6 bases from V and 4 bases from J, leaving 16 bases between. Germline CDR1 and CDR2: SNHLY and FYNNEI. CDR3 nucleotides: TGTGCCAGCAGGGACATCGGGACAAGAGGAAACACCATATATTTT. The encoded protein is CASRDIGTRGNTIYF. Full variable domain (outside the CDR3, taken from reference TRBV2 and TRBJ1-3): EPEVTQTPSHQVTQMGQEVILRCVPISNHLYFYWYRQILGQKVEFLVSFYNNEISEKSEIFDDQFSVERPDGSNFTLKIRSTKLEDSAMYFCASRDIGTRGNTIYFGEGSWLTVV.

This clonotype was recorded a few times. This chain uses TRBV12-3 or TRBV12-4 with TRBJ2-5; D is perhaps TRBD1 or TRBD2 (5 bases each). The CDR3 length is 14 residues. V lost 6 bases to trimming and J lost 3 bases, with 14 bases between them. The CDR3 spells CASSPGTTKETQYF. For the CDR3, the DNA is TGTGCCAGCAGCCCAGGGACCACTAAAGAGACCCAGTACTTC.

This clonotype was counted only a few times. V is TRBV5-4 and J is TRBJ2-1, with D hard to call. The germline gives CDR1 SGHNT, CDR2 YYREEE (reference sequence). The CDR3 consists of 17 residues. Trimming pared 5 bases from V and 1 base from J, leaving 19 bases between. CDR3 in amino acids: CASSSFGGTRSYNEQFF. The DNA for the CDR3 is TGTGCCAGCAGTAGCTTCGGCGGTACGAGGTCCTACAATGAGCAGTTCTTC.

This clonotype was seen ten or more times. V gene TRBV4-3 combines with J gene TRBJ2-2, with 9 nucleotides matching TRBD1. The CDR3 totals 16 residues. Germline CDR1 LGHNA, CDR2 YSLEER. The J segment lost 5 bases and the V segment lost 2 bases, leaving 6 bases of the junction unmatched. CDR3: CASSQTPGQGTGELFF. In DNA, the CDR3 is TGCGCCAGCAGCCAAACCCCGGGACAGGGAACCGGGGAGCTGTTTTTT.

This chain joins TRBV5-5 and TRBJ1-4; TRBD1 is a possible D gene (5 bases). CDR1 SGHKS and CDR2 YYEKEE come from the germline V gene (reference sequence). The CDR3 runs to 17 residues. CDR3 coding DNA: TGTGCAACGACGTCCAGCCCCGGGGCGGTAACTCGGGAAAAACTGTTTTTT. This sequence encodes CATTSSPGAVTREKLFF.

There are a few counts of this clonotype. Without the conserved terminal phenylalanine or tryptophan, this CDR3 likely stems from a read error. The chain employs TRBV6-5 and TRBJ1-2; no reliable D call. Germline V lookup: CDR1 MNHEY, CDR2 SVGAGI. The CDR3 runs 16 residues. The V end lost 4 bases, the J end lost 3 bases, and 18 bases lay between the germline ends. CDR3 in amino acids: CASSLLLPPDHYGYTL. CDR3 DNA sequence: TGTGCCAGCAGTTTACTACTTCCGCCCGACCACTATGGCTACACCTTA.

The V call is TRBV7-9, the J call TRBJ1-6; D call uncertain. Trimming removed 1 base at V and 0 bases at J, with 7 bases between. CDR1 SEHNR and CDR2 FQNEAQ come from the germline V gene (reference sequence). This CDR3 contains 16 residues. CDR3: CASSLEHHSYNSPLHF. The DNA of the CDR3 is TGTGCCAGCAGCTTAGAGCACCACTCCTATAATTCACCCCTCCACTTT. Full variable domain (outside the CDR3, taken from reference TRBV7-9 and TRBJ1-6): DTGVSQNPRHKITKRGQNVTFRCDPISEHNRLYWYRQTLGQGPEFLTYFQNEAQLEKSRLLSDRFSAERPKGSFSTLEIQRTEQGDSAMYLCASSLEHHSYNSPLHFGNGTRLTVT.

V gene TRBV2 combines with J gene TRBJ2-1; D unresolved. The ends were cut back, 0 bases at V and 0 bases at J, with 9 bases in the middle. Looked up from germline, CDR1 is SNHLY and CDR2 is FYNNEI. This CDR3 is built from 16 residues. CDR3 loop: CASSEALDHSYNEQFF. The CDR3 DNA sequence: TGTGCCAGCAGTGAAGCGCTGGACCACTCCTACAATGAGCAGTTCTTC.

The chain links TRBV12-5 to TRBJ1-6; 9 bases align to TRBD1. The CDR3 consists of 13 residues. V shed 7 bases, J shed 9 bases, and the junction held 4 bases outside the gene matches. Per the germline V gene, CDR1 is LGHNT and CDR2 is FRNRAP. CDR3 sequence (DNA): TGTGCTAGTGCGAGGACAGGGGCTTCACCCCTCCACTTT. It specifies CASARTGASPLHF.

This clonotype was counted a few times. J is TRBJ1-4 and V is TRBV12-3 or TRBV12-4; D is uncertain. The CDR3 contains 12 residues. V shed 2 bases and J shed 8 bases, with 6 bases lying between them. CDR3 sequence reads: CASSLNWEKLFF. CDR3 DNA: TGTGCCAGCAGTTTAAATTGGGAAAAACTGTTTTTT.

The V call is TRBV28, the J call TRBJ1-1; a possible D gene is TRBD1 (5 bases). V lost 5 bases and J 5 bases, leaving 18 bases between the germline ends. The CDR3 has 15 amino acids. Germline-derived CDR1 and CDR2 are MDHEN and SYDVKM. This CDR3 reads CASSPQGFRETEAFF. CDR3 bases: TGTGCCAGCAGTCCTCAGGGATTTAGGGAAACTGAAGCTTTCTTT.

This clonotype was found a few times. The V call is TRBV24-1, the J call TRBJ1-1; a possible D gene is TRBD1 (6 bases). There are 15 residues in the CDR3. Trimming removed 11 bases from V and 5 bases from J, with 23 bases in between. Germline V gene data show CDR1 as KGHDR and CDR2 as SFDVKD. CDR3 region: CAMRGGRLSETEAFF. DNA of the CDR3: TGTGCCATGAGGGGGGGGCGGTTAAGTGAGACTGAAGCTTTCTTT.

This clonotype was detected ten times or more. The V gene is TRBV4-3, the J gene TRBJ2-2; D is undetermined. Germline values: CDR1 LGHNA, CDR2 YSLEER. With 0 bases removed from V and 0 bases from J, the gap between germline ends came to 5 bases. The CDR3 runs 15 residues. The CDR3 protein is CASSQDFSNTGELFF. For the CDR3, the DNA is TGCGCCAGCAGCCAAGATTTTTCGAACACCGGGGAGCTGTTTTTT.

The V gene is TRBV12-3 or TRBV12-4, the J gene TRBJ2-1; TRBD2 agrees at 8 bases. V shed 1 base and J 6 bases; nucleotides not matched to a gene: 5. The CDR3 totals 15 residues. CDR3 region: CASSLERGLRNEQFF. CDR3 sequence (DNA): TGTGCCAGCAGTTTAGAGCGGGGGCTGCGCAATGAGCAGTTCTTC.

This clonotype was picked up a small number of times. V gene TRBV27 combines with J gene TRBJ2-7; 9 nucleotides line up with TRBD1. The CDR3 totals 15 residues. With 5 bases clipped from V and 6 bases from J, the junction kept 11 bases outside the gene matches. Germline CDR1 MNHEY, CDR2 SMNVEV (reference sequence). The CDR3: CASSLSGTGWPEQYF. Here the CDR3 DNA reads TGTGCCAGCAGTCTAAGCGGGACAGGGTGGCCCGAGCAGTACTTC.

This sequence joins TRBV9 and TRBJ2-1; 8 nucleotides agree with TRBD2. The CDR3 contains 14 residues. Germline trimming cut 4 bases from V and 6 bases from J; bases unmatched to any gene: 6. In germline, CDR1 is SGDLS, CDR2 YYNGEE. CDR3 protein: CASSPSGLVNEQFF. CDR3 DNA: TGTGCCAGCAGCCCGTCGGGACTAGTCAATGAGCAGTTCTTC.

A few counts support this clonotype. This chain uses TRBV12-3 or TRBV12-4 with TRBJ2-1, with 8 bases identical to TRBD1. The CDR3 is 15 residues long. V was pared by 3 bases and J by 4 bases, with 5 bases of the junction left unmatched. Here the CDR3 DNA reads TGTGCCAGCAGTTTCTCGGGACAGGTTTACAATGAGCAGTTCTTC. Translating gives CASSFSGQVYNEQFF.

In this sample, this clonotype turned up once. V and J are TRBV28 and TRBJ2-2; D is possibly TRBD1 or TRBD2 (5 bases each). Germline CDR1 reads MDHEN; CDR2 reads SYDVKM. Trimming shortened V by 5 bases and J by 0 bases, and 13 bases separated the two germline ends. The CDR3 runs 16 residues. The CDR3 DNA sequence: TGTGCCAGCAGTCCGACCGGGACGTCGAACACCGGGGAGCTGTTTTTT. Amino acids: CASSPTGTSNTGELFF.

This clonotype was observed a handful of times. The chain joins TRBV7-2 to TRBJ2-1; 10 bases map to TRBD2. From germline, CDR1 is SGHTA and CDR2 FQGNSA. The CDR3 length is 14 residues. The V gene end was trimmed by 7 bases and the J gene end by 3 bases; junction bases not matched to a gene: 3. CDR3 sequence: CASTERGGYNEQFF. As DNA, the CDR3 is TGTGCCAGCACCGAGCGGGGGGGCTACAATGAGCAGTTCTTC.

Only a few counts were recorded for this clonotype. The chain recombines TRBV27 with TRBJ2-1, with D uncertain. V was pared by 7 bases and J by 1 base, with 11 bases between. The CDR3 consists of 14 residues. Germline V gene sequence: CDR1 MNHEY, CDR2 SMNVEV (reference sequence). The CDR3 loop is CASTLLGSYNEQFF. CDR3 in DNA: TGTGCCAGCACCCTCCTAGGTTCCTACAATGAGCAGTTCTTC.

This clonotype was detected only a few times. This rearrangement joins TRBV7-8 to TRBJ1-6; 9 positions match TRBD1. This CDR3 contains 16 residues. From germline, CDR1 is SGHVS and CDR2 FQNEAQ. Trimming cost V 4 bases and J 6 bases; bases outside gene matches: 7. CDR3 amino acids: CASSSGTGFINSPLHF. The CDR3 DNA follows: TGTGCCAGCAGCTCCGGGACAGGGTTTATTAATTCACCCCTCCACTTT.

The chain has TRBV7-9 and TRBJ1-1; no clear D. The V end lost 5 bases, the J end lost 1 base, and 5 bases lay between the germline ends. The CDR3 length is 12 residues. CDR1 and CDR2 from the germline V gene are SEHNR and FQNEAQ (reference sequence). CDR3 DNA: TGTGCCAGCAGCCCTAGGAACACTGAAGCTTTCTTT. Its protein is CASSPRNTEAFF.

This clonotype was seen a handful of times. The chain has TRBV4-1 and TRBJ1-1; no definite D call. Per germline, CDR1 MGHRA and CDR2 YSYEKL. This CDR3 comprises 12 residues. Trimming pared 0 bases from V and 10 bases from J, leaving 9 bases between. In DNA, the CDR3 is TGCGCCAGCAGCCAAGATGGGGTGGGAGCTTTCTTT. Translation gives CASSQDGVGAFF.

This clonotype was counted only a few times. As DNA, the CDR3 is TGTGCCAGCAGCGTGGAGGGGACAGGGGCCTCCTATGGCTACACCTTC. Its protein is CASSVEGTGASYGYTF. The chain recombines TRBV9 with TRBJ1-2; the match to TRBD1 covers 10 bases. The V gene's germline CDR1 is SGDLS and CDR2 YYNGEE. CDR3 length: 16 residues. V trimming: 2 bases; J trimming: 4 bases; junction bases outside the gene matches: 8.

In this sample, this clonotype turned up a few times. In DNA, the CDR3 is TGTGCCAGCAGTTCCAACCAATACACTGAAGCTTTCTTT. Protein sequence: CASSSNQYTEAFF. The rearrangement links TRBV28 to TRBJ1-1; D unresolved. The V gene lost 4 bases and the J gene lost 3 bases, with 9 bases spanning the gap. The CDR3 is 13 amino acids. Germline-derived CDR1 and CDR2 are MDHEN and SYDVKM.

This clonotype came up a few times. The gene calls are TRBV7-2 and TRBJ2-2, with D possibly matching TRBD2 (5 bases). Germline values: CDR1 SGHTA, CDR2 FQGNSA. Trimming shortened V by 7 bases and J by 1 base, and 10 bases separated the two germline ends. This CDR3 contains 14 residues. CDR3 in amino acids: CASNFRGNTGELFF. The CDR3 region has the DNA TGTGCCAGCAACTTCCGGGGGAACACCGGGGAGCTGTTTTTT.